A selection of T cell receptor beta chains follows, all from one sample in a study of Ad26.COV2.S vaccination and SARS-CoV-2 variants. TCRdb keeps only in-frame clones here, not all; method: immunoSEQ multiplex PCR. The repertoire holds hundreds of thousands of clones, about 87% seen once, with 6.4% in the top ten. The sequencing here drew on peripheral blood, taken in a trial of Ad26.COV2.S vaccine versus placebo. Receptors originate from a person aged 18-60 years who received the Ad26.COV2.S COVID-19 vaccine or a placebo. Both conserved end residues are part of each CDR3.

>TRBJ1-1|TRBV5-1
CASSYNQVTEAFF
>TRBJ1-5|TRBV5-1
CASSPEGGPNQPQHF
>TRBJ2-7|TRBV27
CASRRQGASYEQYF
>TRBJ1-2|TRBV5-1
CASSSPARGRSNYGYTF
>TRBJ1-2|TRBV11-2
CASSLDFANLDYGYTF
>TRBJ2-7|TRBV28
CASTPGRVPYEQYF
>TRBJ1-2|TRBV5-1
CASTGDRGYGYTF
>TRBJ2-7|TRBV7-2
CASSPTLGLSYEQYF
>TRBJ2-7|TRBV7-2
CASSLRSRGLIEQYF
>TRBJ2-2|TRBV18
CASSPTQGNTGELFF
>TRBJ2-7|TRBV9
CASSDRTGSYEQYF
>TRBJ2-7|TRBV5-6
CASSLGTGVSYEQYF
>TRBJ2-6|TRBV5-5
CASSYGGAGANVLTF
>TRBJ1-3|TRBV18
CASSPPGASSGNTIYF
>TRBJ1-3|TRBV27
CASSFASGNTIYF
>TRBJ2-1|TRBV2
CATTSYNEQFF
>TRBJ2-5|TRBV7-6
CASSPPGTSGSWGAKKETQYF
>TRBJ2-3|TRBV3-1/TRBV3-2
CASSRGTGTDTQYF
>TRBJ1-1|TRBV7-9
CASSSQGTMNTEAFF
>TRBJ2-7|TRBV30
CAWSLPPEKQYF
>TRBJ1-5|TRBV2
CASSLPGQGWSRQPQHF
>TRBJ1-1|TRBV14
CASSQLTGKNTEAFF
>TRBJ1-4|TRBV4-1
CASSRKMVTGEGEKLFF
>TRBJ2-6|TRBV3-1/TRBV3-2
CASSQGPAGGANVLTF
>TRBJ2-7|TRBV5-4
CASSFPGQDSYEQYF
>TRBJ1-1|TRBV12-3/TRBV12-4
CASCRDPNTEAFF
>TRBJ1-1|TRBV30
CALMGQLNTEAFF
>TRBJ2-1|TRBV18
CASSSGQGNEQFF
>TRBJ2-1|TRBV28
CASSLVGVNYNEQFF
>TRBJ2-3|TRBV11-2
CASRDYGDTQYF
>TRBJ2-5|TRBV7-9
CASSLVGSQETQYF
>TRBJ1-2|TRBV7-2
CASSLARLGQGDGYTF
>TRBJ2-1|TRBV27
CASSFRTSYYNEQFF
>TRBJ2-5|TRBV12-3/TRBV12-4
CASGFSETQYF
>TRBJ1-4|TRBV4-1
CASSQEGTGLNEKLFF
>TRBJ1-3|TRBV30
CAWSPGTGRITGNTIYF
>TRBJ1-2|TRBV7-8
CASSDRRIANYGYTF
>TRBJ2-7|TRBV11-2
CASSLGLAGLAEQYF
>TRBJ1-6|TRBV5-1
CASRQDTGAGSPLHF
>TRBJ2-1|TRBV3-1/TRBV3-2
CASSQDPPAYEQFF
>TRBJ2-1|TRBV7-8
CASSLRRGYNEQFF
>TRBJ1-6|TRBV11-1
CASSPSREGPLHF
>TRBJ1-5|TRBV2
CASNHRGNQPQHF
>TRBJ2-7|TRBV4-2
CASSQGVREYEQYF
>TRBJ2-1|TRBV5-8
CASKRGYNEQFF
>TRBJ2-7|TRBV7-3
CASSLMGQGSYEQYF
>TRBJ1-5|TRBV5-4
CASSLGGVAENQPQHF
>TRBJ2-5|TRBV7-9
CASSTYSLAGGETQYF
>TRBJ1-1|TRBV19
CASSIVGGSTEAFF
>TRBJ2-7|TRBV4-3
CASSLGLADYEQYF
>TRBJ1-2|TRBV5-6
CASSLHPGTGTYGYTF
>TRBJ2-1|TRBV11-1
CASSPRRDRTYNEQFF
>TRBJ2-1|TRBV6-4
CASSDGTSGNEQFF
>TRBJ2-7|TRBV30
CAWSRALTVTSGSHEQYF
>TRBJ1-3|TRBV4-3
CASSLDRGSGNTIYF
>TRBJ2-3|TRBV27
CASSPSRAADTQYF
>TRBJ2-1|TRBV15
CATSSERDASYNEQFF
>TRBJ2-3|TRBV4-3
CASSQEALTDTQYF
>TRBJ2-5|TRBV7-3
CASSNQGGQETQYF